Sequencing of this TCR beta chain was carried out in a study of T-cell memory formation after mild COVID-19. Findings and limits, study-wide: A second wave expanding day 15 to 37 was CD4+-biased; contracting clones were balanced.

Each CDR3 protein is one row after TCRdb ran MiXCR on the 5' RACE reads. The sample lists around 65,000 distinct CDR3 sequences, less than 9.5% seen once, with about 1.1% in the top ten. This clonotype was counted ten times or more. Its antigen is currently unknown. The CDR3 covers 12 residues. The V segment lost 6 bases and the J segment 8 bases; nucleotides outside the gene matches: 5. Germline assignment: CDR1 DFQATT and CDR2 SNEGSKA (reference sequence). The sequence was collected from a man between 18 and 35 years old who had mild COVID-19 (a few samples of this study predate the infection). Cell type and time point are not known. Sequencing was performed on PBMCs or a T cell subset sorted from them (not recorded which). The chain joins TRBV20-1 to TRBJ2-3; TRBD1 agrees at 10 bases. The CDR3 region has the DNA TGCAGTGCGGACGGGGACAGGGGTACGCAGTATTTT. It is translated as CSADGDRGTQYF.